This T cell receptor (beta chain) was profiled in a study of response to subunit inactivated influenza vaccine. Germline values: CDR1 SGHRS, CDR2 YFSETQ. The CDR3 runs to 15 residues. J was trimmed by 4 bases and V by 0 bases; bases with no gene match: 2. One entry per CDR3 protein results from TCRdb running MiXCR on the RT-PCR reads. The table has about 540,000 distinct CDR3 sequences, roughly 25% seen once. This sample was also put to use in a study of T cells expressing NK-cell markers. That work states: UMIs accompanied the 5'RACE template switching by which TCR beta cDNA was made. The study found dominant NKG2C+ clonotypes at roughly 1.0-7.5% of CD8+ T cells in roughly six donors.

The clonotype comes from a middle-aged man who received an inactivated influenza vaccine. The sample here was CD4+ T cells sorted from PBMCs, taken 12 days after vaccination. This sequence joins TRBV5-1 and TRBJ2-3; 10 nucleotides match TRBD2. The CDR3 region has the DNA TGCGCCAGCAGCTTGGCAGGGACTAGCGCAGATACGCAGTATTTT. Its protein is CASSLAGTSADTQYF.